This T cell receptor beta chain was found in a study of T cell responses to AZD1222 COVID-19 vaccine. About the study: Second-dose intervals of approximately 4 or approximately 12 weeks were pooled.

Here immunoSEQ multiplex PCR was the method, and the copy in TCRdb shows in-frame clones only, minus some. The sample shows 150,000 or so clones, around nine tenths of them seen only once. Per the germline V gene, CDR1 is SGHKS and CDR2 is YYEKEE (reference sequence). This CDR3 has 16 amino acids. After removal of 2 bases from V and 2 bases from J, the junction contained 6 bases not matched to a gene. This clone was observed once. Its target is unknown. General study findings and limits: The donor cohort was predominantly white British with a female majority, and clonal diversity may have been underestimated. Recipients of two AZD1222 doses showed rising Spike-specific TCR breadth and depth. The number of AZD1222 recipients seropositive at baseline was only five or six.

The chain employs TRBV5-5 and TRBJ2-1; 8 nucleotides agree with TRBD2. The TCR originated in an adult in good health. Sample: peripheral blood, taken on day 0 of AZD1222 vaccination. Here the CDR3 reads CASSLRGLDAYNEQFF. In nucleotides, the CDR3 is TGTGCCAGCAGCTTAAGGGGACTAGACGCCTACAATGAGCAGTTCTTC.